The clone carrying this T cell receptor beta chain has a handful of counts. During its preparation, the TCRbeta library received unique molecular identifiers. Using its own MiXCR run on the PCR reads, TCRdb lists one record per CDR3 protein. The profile covers a few hundred thousand distinct CDR3 sequences, with 8.5% to 10% appearing a single time and 5% to 7% taken by the ten largest. These data come from a study of T-cell reconstitution after alpha-beta-depleted transplantation in children. The trim removed 7 bases at V and 3 bases at J, leaving 3 bases unmatched. Per germline, CDR1 SGHTA and CDR2 FQGNSA. The length of the CDR3 is 14 residues.

This sequence joins TRBV7-2 and TRBJ2-2, with 9 bases aligning to TRBD2. This specimen consisted of PBMCs from the stem cell graft donor, obtained from the stem cell graft. The source is a human donor who donated a stem cell graft to a child with acute lymphoblastic leukemia. The CDR3 protein is CASTIAGDTGELFF. The CDR3 DNA sequence: TGTGCCAGCACCATAGCGGGGGACACCGGGGAGCTGTTTTTT.